These T cell receptor beta chains were read from a single sample in a study of blood T cell repertoires in COVID-19. TCRdb keeps only in-frame clones here, not all; method: immunoSEQ multiplex PCR. The data hold approximately 200,000 clones, with roughly nine tenths observed a single time. The specimen was PBMCs or T cells enriched from blood (not recorded which). The source is a middle-aged woman with acute COVID-19. CDR3s include the opening cysteine and the closing phenylalanine or tryptophan. D genes are given only for firm matches. Part of the rows lack a size; the others show once, few, many or a class for expanded clones.

J: TRBJ2-5
size: few
D: TRBD2
V: TRBV5-4
DNA: TGTGCCAGCAGCAAAGGACTAGCGGGGATGGAGACCCAGTACTTC
CDR3: CASSKGLAGMETQYF

J: TRBJ2-5
size: NA
D: TRBD2
V: TRBV4-1
DNA: TGCGCCAGCAGCCAAGGGATAGCGGGGGGCCAAGAGACCCAGTACTTC
CDR3: CASSQGIAGGQETQYF

J: TRBJ2-1
size: NA
D: TRBD1
V: TRBV2
DNA: TGTGCCAGCAGGAAGGACAGGGGGCTTAATGAGCAGTTCTTC
CDR3: CASRKDRGLNEQFF

J: TRBJ2-5
size: NA
D: TRBD1
V: TRBV27
DNA: TGTGCCAGCAGTGGGACAGGGGGCGAAGAGACCCAGTACTTC
CDR3: CASSGTGGEETQYF

J: TRBJ1-5
size: NA
D: NA
V: TRBV19
DNA: TGTGCCAGTAGTACGTTTGCGGCCGGAGGCAATCAGCCCCAGCATTTT
CDR3: CASSTFAAGGNQPQHF

J: TRBJ1-1
size: NA
D: NA
V: TRBV4-1
DNA: TGCGCCAGCAGCCAAGATTCGGGGGACACTGAAGCTTTCTTT
CDR3: CASSQDSGDTEAFF

J: TRBJ1-1
size: NA
D: NA
V: TRBV21-1
DNA: TGTGCCAGCAGCATTCCCGACAGGGACACTGAAGCTTTCTTT
CDR3: CASSIPDRDTEAFF

J: TRBJ1-6
size: once
D: NA
V: TRBV30
DNA: TGTGCCTGGGAGGACAAGAGTAGCTCCTATAATTCACCCCTCCACTTT
CDR3: CAWEDKSSSYNSPLHF

J: TRBJ2-1
size: few
D: NA
V: TRBV12-5
DNA: TGTGCTAGTCGACCCTTCACTGACTTCTATGAGCAGTTCTTC
CDR3: CASRPFTDFYEQFF

J: TRBJ2-7
size: NA
D: TRBD1
V: TRBV9
DNA: TGTGCCAGCAGCAACCCCGGGACAGGGGAATTCTACGAGCAGTACTTC
CDR3: CASSNPGTGEFYEQYF

J: TRBJ1-4
size: NA
D: NA
V: TRBV7-9
DNA: TGTGCCAGCAGCTATTCCTTGGGCGAAAAACTGTTTTTT
CDR3: CASSYSLGEKLFF

J: TRBJ2-3
size: NA
D: TRBD2
V: TRBV7-2
DNA: TGTGCCAGCAGCTTACAGACTAGCGCCCCCCGGCATACGCAGTATTTT
CDR3: CASSLQTSAPRHTQYF

J: TRBJ2-4
size: NA
D: TRBD1
V: TRBV9
DNA: TGTGCCAGCAGCGTAGGGGACAGGGGAAACATTCAGTACTTC
CDR3: CASSVGDRGNIQYF

J: TRBJ2-7
size: NA
D: NA
V: TRBV6-5
DNA: TGTGCCAGCCACGGTAATCGGGACAACTACGAGCAGTACTTC
CDR3: CASHGNRDNYEQYF

J: TRBJ2-7
size: NA
D: NA
V: TRBV29-1
DNA: TGCAGCGTTGAAAACTCCCCTACGACAGTGACCTACGAGCAGTACTTC
CDR3: CSVENSPTTVTYEQYF

J: TRBJ1-5
size: NA
D: TRBD1
V: TRBV28
DNA: TGTGCCAGCAGTTTAACCTCTCGGGGGACAGGGAGACGTCAGCCCCAGCATTTT
CDR3: CASSLTSRGTGRRQPQHF

J: TRBJ1-5
size: NA
D: NA
V: TRBV19
DNA: TGTGCCAGTAGTGCCGACAGTTCCAATCAGCCCCAGCATTTT
CDR3: CASSADSSNQPQHF

J: TRBJ2-6
size: NA
D: TRBD1
V: TRBV19
DNA: TGTGCCAGTAGTATGAGGGGACAGGTCAGAACTGGGGCCAACGTCCTGACTTTC
CDR3: CASSMRGQVRTGANVLTF

J: TRBJ1-2
size: NA
D: NA
V: TRBV28
DNA: TGTGCCAGCGCAAACCCGGACCGGAGCGGGTACGACTATGGCTACACCTTC
CDR3: CASANPDRSGYDYGYTF

J: TRBJ2-1
size: NA
D: NA
V: TRBV11-2
DNA: TGTGCCAGCAGCTCCTGGACTGACAATGAGCAGTTCTTC
CDR3: CASSSWTDNEQFF

J: TRBJ2-7
size: NA
D: TRBD1
V: TRBV5-4
DNA: TGTGCCAGCAGCGGCCGGGACAGGGCCTACGAGCAGTACTTC
CDR3: CASSGRDRAYEQYF

J: TRBJ2-1
size: NA
D: NA
V: TRBV10-3
DNA: TGTGCCATCAGTGAGGCGGGCGGGGAGCAGTTCTTC
CDR3: CAISEAGGEQFF

J: TRBJ2-7
size: NA
D: TRBD1
V: TRBV19
DNA: TGTGCCAGTAGGAAACAGGGGTCTACCTACGAGCAGTACTTC
CDR3: CASRKQGSTYEQYF

J: TRBJ1-1
size: once
D: NA
V: TRBV12-3/TRBV12-4
DNA: TGTGCCAGCAGTGGGACTGTGAACACTGAAGCTTTCTTT
CDR3: CASSGTVNTEAFF

J: TRBJ2-2
size: NA
D: NA
V: TRBV6-5
DNA: TGTGCCAGTGGGGTGACTAGTACGACCACCGGGGAGCTGTTTTTT
CDR3: CASGVTSTTTGELFF

J: TRBJ2-1
size: NA
D: TRBD2
V: TRBV14
DNA: TGTGCCAGCAGCCAACCCATTGTCAGCGGGGGGGCCCGGGATGAGCAGTTCTTC
CDR3: CASSQPIVSGGARDEQFF

J: TRBJ2-4
size: NA
D: TRBD2
V: TRBV5-8
DNA: TGTGCCAGCAGCTTGGCGACTAGCACCAAAAACATTCAGTACTTC
CDR3: CASSLATSTKNIQYF

J: TRBJ2-7
size: NA
D: TRBD1
V: TRBV4-3
DNA: TGCGCCAGCAGCCAAGGGGGGACAGGTCTTTTCTCGGGCGAGCAGTACTTC
CDR3: CASSQGGTGLFSGEQYF

J: TRBJ2-7
size: NA
D: TRBD2
V: TRBV2
DNA: TGTGCCAGCGGGACTAGCGACTCCTACGAGCAGTACTTC
CDR3: CASGTSDSYEQYF

J: TRBJ2-1
size: once
D: TRBD2
V: TRBV4-2
DNA: TGTGCCAGCAGCCACCCCGGGACTAGCGGGAAAAGGACCTACAATGAGCAGTTCTTC
CDR3: CASSHPGTSGKRTYNEQFF

J: TRBJ2-3
size: NA
D: NA
V: TRBV2
DNA: TGTGCCAGCAGTGAAGCGGAACTAGCAGATACGCAGTATTTT
CDR3: CASSEAELADTQYF

J: TRBJ1-2
size: NA
D: TRBD1
V: TRBV28
DNA: TGTGCCAGCAGTTTAAGTACAGGGGGCGACTATGGCTACACCTTC
CDR3: CASSLSTGGDYGYTF

J: TRBJ1-2
size: few
D: NA
V: TRBV6-4
DNA: TGTGCCAGCAGCGCCGCGGCGGGGAGTAGTTATGGCTACACCTTC
CDR3: CASSAAAGSSYGYTF

J: TRBJ1-5
size: NA
D: TRBD1
V: TRBV3-1/TRBV3-2
DNA: TGTGCCAGCAGCCTCGGGACAGGGATAGATCAGCCCCAGCATTTT
CDR3: CASSLGTGIDQPQHF

J: TRBJ2-3
size: once
D: TRBD2
V: TRBV19
DNA: TGTGCCACCCAAAGCGGGACTAGCACAGATACGCAGTATTTT
CDR3: CATQSGTSTDTQYF

J: TRBJ2-7
size: few
D: NA
V: TRBV7-8
DNA: TGTGCCAGCAGCTTAGGGGGCCCGTCCTACGAGCAGTACTTC
CDR3: CASSLGGPSYEQYF

J: TRBJ1-5
size: NA
D: TRBD1
V: TRBV7-2
DNA: TGTGCCAGCAGTACAGGGGCGGCCAATCAGCCCCAGCATTTT
CDR3: CASSTGAANQPQHF

J: TRBJ2-5
size: NA
D: TRBD2
V: TRBV30
DNA: TGTGCCTGGACCGGCGGGGGAGAGACCCAGTACTTC
CDR3: CAWTGGGETQYF